Listed here are 22 T cell receptor beta chains from one sample, sequenced in a study of type 1 and type 2 diabetes patients. The PCR template was genomic DNA. Multiplex PCR with 30 forward and 13 reverse primers amplified the TCR beta CDR3. TCRdb fed the multiplex PCR reads into MiXCR, producing one record per CDR3 protein. In the table there are around 300,000 distinct CDR3 sequences, around 47% of which are singletons. Sequencing was performed on peripheral blood mononuclear cells (PBMCs). These receptors came from a man in his late teens or twenties with type 2 diabetes.

Only a few counts were recorded for this clonotype. The rearrangement uses TRBV2 and TRBJ1-6, with D possibly being TRBD1 (5 bases). This CDR3 comprises 17 residues. Trimming took 4 bases from V and 0 from J, leaving 13 bases between them. Germline V gene lookup returns CDR1 SNHLY and CDR2 FYNNEI. The CDR3 here is CASSVWTPSSYNSPLHF. CDR3 in DNA: TGTGCCAGCAGTGTGTGGACACCTAGCTCCTATAATTCACCCCTCCACTTT.

The sample holds many counts of this clonotype. The chain combines TRBV15 with TRBJ1-1; D is ambiguous. The CDR3 is made up of 14 amino acids. The germline gives CDR1 LNHNV, CDR2 YYDKDF (reference sequence). The V and J ends lost 0 bases and 5 bases respectively, with 10 bases between them. The CDR3 region has the DNA TGTGCCACCAGCAGAGATATGAGTTGGACTGAAGCTTTCTTT. Its translation is CATSRDMSWTEAFF.

This clonotype has ten or more counts. The chain recombines TRBV2 with TRBJ1-1, with D hard to call. V shed 4 bases and J shed 2 bases, with 17 bases lying between them. This CDR3 comprises 16 residues. Germline CDR1 reads SNHLY; CDR2 reads FYNNEI. CDR3 sequence: CASSVVARSFNTEAFF. CDR3 coding DNA: TGTGCCAGCAGTGTAGTCGCCCGCTCATTCAACACTGAAGCTTTCTTT.

The chain is built from TRBV28 and TRBJ1-2, with no clear D. CDR1 and CDR2 from the germline V gene are MDHEN and SYDVKM. Trimming took off 1 base at V and 2 bases at J, with 11 bases between the two ends. The CDR3 loop spans 15 amino acids. This CDR3 reads CASSLYVLENYGYTF. In nucleotides, the CDR3 is TGTGCCAGCAGTTTATACGTTCTAGAGAACTATGGCTACACCTTC.

The CDR3 spells CASSLASAGSYNEQFF. DNA of the CDR3: TGCGCCAGCAGCTTGGCGTCGGCAGGAAGTTACAATGAGCAGTTCTTC. This chain connects TRBV5-1 to TRBJ2-1; no definite D call. The CDR3 contains 16 residues. Trimming pared 0 bases from V and 4 bases from J, leaving 14 bases between. The germline gives CDR1 SGHRS, CDR2 YFSETQ.

This clonotype has only one observation. This chain links TRBV7-8 with TRBJ1-3; D unclear. Germline V gene sequence: CDR1 SGHVS, CDR2 FQNEAQ. The ends were cut back, 5 bases at V and 1 base at J, with 9 bases in the middle. This CDR3 has 14 residues. This chain's CDR3 is CASSRVGSGNTIYF. Written as DNA, the CDR3 is TGTGCCAGCAGCCGGGTAGGTTCTGGAAACACCATATATTTT.

J is TRBJ1-1 and V is TRBV30, with 9 bases lining up with TRBD1. V gave up 3 bases and J gave up 3 bases; unmatched junction bases: 2. The CDR3 loop spans 13 amino acids. CDR1 GTSNPN and CDR2 SVGIG come from the germline V gene (reference sequence). The DNA of the CDR3 is TGTGCCTGGAGCCGACAGGGGGACACTGAAGCTTTCTTT. This encodes CAWSRQGDTEAFF.

The genes are TRBV29-1 and TRBJ2-1; 7 nucleotides align to TRBD1. From germline, CDR1 is SQVTM and CDR2 ANQGSEA. The CDR3 spans 13 residues. V was pared by 6 bases and J by 1 base, with 3 bases of the junction left unmatched. The CDR3 spells CSVYRGSYNEQFF. The CDR3, as DNA: TGCAGCGTATACAGGGGATCCTACAATGAGCAGTTCTTC.

This chain connects TRBV19 to TRBJ2-4, with 7 nucleotides matching TRBD2. Germline CDR1 and CDR2: LNHDA and SQIVND (reference sequence). The CDR3 is 13 residues long. The J segment lost 5 bases and the V segment lost 6 bases, leaving 4 bases of the junction unmatched. The CDR3 bases are TGTGCCAGTAGGAAGGCGGGGGAAAACATTCAGTACTTC. It is translated as CASRKAGENIQYF. The complete variable domain, with remaining parts taken from reference TRBV19 and TRBJ2-4, reads DGGITQSPKYLFRKEGQNVTLSCEQNLNHDAMYWYRQDPGQGLRLIYYSQIVNDFQKGDIAEGYSVSREKKESFPLTVTSAQKNPTAFYLCASRKAGENIQYFGAGTRLSVL.

V and J are TRBV7-2 and TRBJ2-5; D not resolved. With the DNA end fitting TRBJ2-7 better, the J assignment may be wrong. The CDR3 totals 11 residues. Germline CDR1 is SGHTA and CDR2 is FQGNSA. The CDR3 reads CASTFANEQYF. CDR3 nucleotides: TGTGCCAGCACCTTTGCTAACGAGCAGTACTTC.

This clonotype was seen more than once but under ten times. The genes are TRBV29-1 and TRBJ1-2, with 8 bases fitting TRBD1. There are 12 residues in the CDR3. In germline, CDR1 is SQVTM, CDR2 ANQGSEA. With V trimmed by 2 bases and J by 8 bases, 4 bases remained unmatched. The CDR3 nucleotides read TGCAGCGTTGAACAGGGGGCAGGAGGCTACACCTTC. Its translation: CSVEQGAGGYTF.

This clonotype was detected only a few times. The chain has TRBV19 and TRBJ1-1; 7 bases are a match to TRBD1. This CDR3 region has 12 residues. Germline V CDR1 and CDR2: LNHDA, SQIVND (reference sequence). Unmatched junction bases numbered 5, after V lost 5 bases and J lost 8 bases. The CDR3 is CASSHKQGEAFF. In DNA, the CDR3 is TGTGCCAGTAGTCATAAACAGGGGGAAGCTTTCTTT.

This clonotype was seen a handful of times. The chain links TRBV3-1 to TRBJ2-7; unclear D gene. The V and J ends lost 4 bases and 2 bases respectively, with 9 bases between them. From germline, CDR1 is LGHDT and CDR2 YNNKEL (reference sequence). The CDR3 runs to 13 residues. This chain's CDR3 is CASSPRVAYEQYF. CDR3 coding DNA: TGTGCCAGCAGCCCACGGGTAGCCTACGAGCAGTACTTC.

The chain has TRBV4-2 and TRBJ2-7, with 10 bases fitting TRBD2. The CDR3 covers 14 residues. The germline gives CDR1 LGHNA, CDR2 YNFKEQ. V was clipped by 0 bases and J by 4 bases; unmatched bases: 0. The CDR3 DNA follows: TGTGCCAGCAGCCAAGAACTAGCGGGGTACGAGCAGTACTTC. Its translation is CASSQELAGYEQYF.

The chain recombines TRBV19 with TRBJ1-2, with a weak D call TRBD1 (6 bases). CDR3 length equals 13 residues. Germline lookup yields CDR1 LNHDA and CDR2 SQIVND (reference sequence). V was pared by 9 bases and J by 7 bases, with 18 bases between. CDR3 bases: TGTGCCAGCGCAAGGGGGGACCGGGGTGGCTACACCTTC. It specifies CASARGDRGGYTF. Complete variable domain (other parts from reference TRBV19 and TRBJ1-2): DGGITQSPKYLFRKEGQNVTLSCEQNLNHDAMYWYRQDPGQGLRLIYYSQIVNDFQKGDIAEGYSVSREKKESFPLTVTSAQKNPTAFYLCASARGDRGGYTFGSGTRLTVV.

This clonotype has only one observation. V gene TRBV28 combines with J gene TRBJ1-5; no clear D. Trimming took 8 bases from V and 6 from J, leaving 11 bases between them. This CDR3 has 12 amino acids. Germline V gene sequence: CDR1 MDHEN, CDR2 SYDVKM. CDR3 nucleotide sequence: TGTGCCAGCGATCAGGCAGGTCAGCCCCAGCATTTT. It specifies CASDQAGQPQHF.

This clonotype was detected only a few times. The chain uses TRBV29-1 and TRBJ2-5; D is perhaps TRBD2 (6 bases). The CDR3 totals 13 residues. The V end was cut by 3 bases, the J end by 4 bases, with 12 bases between. Germline loops: CDR1 SQVTM, CDR2 ANQGSEA. CDR3: CSVDMRGGETQYF. Here the CDR3 DNA reads TGCAGCGTTGATATGAGGGGAGGAGAGACCCAGTACTTC.

This clonotype has more than one count but fewer than ten. The chain combines TRBV13 with TRBJ2-5; 7 bases map to TRBD1. V lost 5 bases, J lost 2 bases, and 5 bases stayed unmatched. In germline, CDR1 is PRHDT, CDR2 FYEKMQ (reference sequence). The CDR3 loop spans 14 amino acids. CDR3 loop: CASSLDREQETQYF. The CDR3 coding sequence is TGTGCCAGCAGCCTCGACAGGGAGCAAGAGACCCAGTACTTC.

About this clonotype itself: A much bigger clone sits one base away, suggesting this may be a read error. V gene TRBV2 combines with J gene TRBJ2-7; D might be TRBD2 (5 bases). The CDR3 spans 14 residues. Germline loops: CDR1 SNHLY, CDR2 FYNNEI. The chain's CDR3 is CASSELGRDYEQHF. In nucleotides, the CDR3 is TGTGCCAGCAGTGAATTGGGGAGAGACTACGAGCAGCACTTC. Filled out from reference TRBV2 and TRBJ2-7, the complete variable domain reads EPEVTQTPSHQVTQMGQEVILRCVPISNHLYFYWYRQILGQKVEFLVSFYNNEISEKSEIFDDQFSVERPDGSNFTLKIRSTKLEDSAMYFCASSELGRDYEQHFGPGTRLTVT.

This clonotype was seen many times. The chain links TRBV18 to TRBJ2-7; D not resolved. V lost 8 bases to trimming and J lost 2 bases, with 13 bases between them. This CDR3 is 13 amino acids long. Per germline, CDR1 KGHSH and CDR2 LQKENI. The CDR3 loop reads CASSPTSAYEQYF. CDR3 DNA: TGTGCCAGCAGCCCGACGTCAGCCTACGAGCAGTACTTC.

This chain connects TRBV29-1 to TRBJ1-2, with D unclear. V lost 1 base and J 8 bases, leaving 11 bases between the germline ends. Germline V gene sequence: CDR1 SQVTM, CDR2 ANQGSEA. This CDR3 region has 12 residues. The CDR3 loop reads CSVEGLRRGYTF. CDR3 DNA: TGCAGCGTTGAAGGGCTCCGTCGAGGCTACACCTTC.

This sequence joins TRBV4-3 and TRBJ2-3; TRBD2 aligns across 10 bases. From germline, CDR1 is LGHNA and CDR2 YSLEER. After removal of 4 bases from V and 4 bases from J, the junction contained 8 bases not matched to a gene. The CDR3 extends over 16 amino acids. This CDR3 is CASSRLLAGDSDTQYF. Here the CDR3 DNA reads TGCGCCAGCAGCCGGCTTCTAGCGGGAGACTCAGATACGCAGTATTTT.